This T cell receptor (beta chain) was found in a study of shared clonotypes between healthy human individuals (dated by TCRdb to 2019 to 2021). Study-level background: The cohort included three men and a couple of women between 18 and 49 years of age. Per donor, three plates each were used for CD4 naive and CD4 memory, two for CD8 naive, and one for CD8 memory. The study deeply sequenced blood TCR repertoires of five healthy adults to estimate repertoire size and the extent of clonotype sharing between individuals. To increase sequencing depth and limit assay-specific biases, TCR repertoire library preparation and sequencing were carried out by different laboratories using diverse techniques. Per donor, leukapheresis produced somewhere between about 0.94 and 10 billion PBMCs. The investigation overall reported the following: Clonotypes shared by all four sorted-subset donors showed higher generation probabilities than non-shared clonotypes. Roughly 5% of naive CD4, roughly 3.6% of naive CD8, approximately 2% of memory CD4, and 0.4% of memory CD8 clonotypes were shared across several donors. The genetic and exposure-history diversity represented was limited by the small number of donors. Naive subsets generally had larger estimated clonotype richness than memory subsets did. Even with the large sequencing depth, rarefaction of the sorted-subset datasets indicated that sequencing was incomplete. Sampling was limited to blood, and TCR repertoires in tissue likely differ from TCR repertoires in blood. Pairwise subsampling indicated that sequencing depth was expected to affect the degree of clonotype sharing among donors.

V ends up 2 bases short and J 4 bases short, with an unmatched junction base count of 10. From cysteine to phenylalanine, the CDR3 is 16 amino acids long. The entry retains the CDR3 DNA only, 48 bases that are in frame from base 1. CDR1 and CDR2 are read off the germline V gene (reference sequence) as MNHEY and SMNVEV. This clone was counted a single time. The clone's antigen remains unknown. No much larger clonotype is one base removed from it; base qualities were not supplied. Using the deep immunoSEQ assay, TCR CDR3 regions were amplified from genomic DNA by multiplex PCR. Extracted genomic DNA from each cell subset was spread evenly across all wells of several immunoSEQ 96-well plates, with each plate serving as a replicate. Each replicate PCR for sorted subsets received about 210 ng genomic DNA, equal to about 30,000 T cell genomes. Purified libraries were quantified with a Qubit 3.0 fluorometer, sized on a Bioanalyzer 2100, and re-quantified with the KAPA Library Quantification kit. Each immunoSEQ 96-well plate was sequenced on its own single-read 150-cycle Illumina NextSeq 550 flow cell. The paper's processing steps were these. Because the immunoSEQ output included only junctional sequences and no quality scores, the filtering could not be the same as the filtering used for full-length reads. To assign V/J genes and CDR3, sequences were annotated using PyIR, a Python wrapper for IgBLAST v1.9, with IMGT germline references. Reads were filtered out if the reads had weak V/J assignments (E-value above 1e-6), no CDR3, stop codons, out-of-frame junctions, or ambiguous translated residues. V3J clonotypes were defined as sequences sharing an identical inferred V gene, J gene, and CDR3 amino acid sequence. To compute the percentage overlap between repertoires, the number of shared unique clonotypes was divided by the size of the smaller repertoire. Repertoire richness was assessed with RTK rarefaction, the Chao1 estimator, and Recon v2.1 estimates of unobserved clonotypes. Generation probabilities were computed with OLGA for all TCRbeta clonotypes obtained by the gDNA method from a handful of donors. In TCRdb, the immuneACCESS table is reduced to in-frame sequences with V and J assigned. These tables do not hold every clone; where another copy was compared, an unresolved V gene accounts for under half, and the others remain unexplained. V, J and clone size derive from that table, while D and trimming were established from the DNA sequence. This sample gives some 2,500,000 clones in total; 85% to 95% of them show up just once. The leading ten clones occupy 0.3% to 0.4% of the sample.

Healthy HIV-negative adults with no recently reported acute infections or vaccinations were included as donors. All donors were Caucasian adults living in Nashville, Tennessee, USA. CD4+ T cells were enriched by magnetic negative selection; naive cells were then positively selected on CD45RA, and the negative fraction formed the memory subset. Blood was obtained by leukapheresis, after which PBMCs were separated by Ficoll-Histopaque density gradient centrifugation and cryopreserved in liquid nitrogen vapor phase. Analytical flow cytometry was used to check the purity and quantity of each magnetically sorted T cell population. Each sorted fraction had its genomic DNA isolated and then quantified by UV absorbance on a Nanodrop 2000c.

The chain is encoded by TRBV27 joined to TRBJ1-2; 7 bases in the junction line up with TRBD1. The clonotype originates from a man younger than 30 in good health. Some clones in this sample may be carry-over from other donors' samples. Source material: naive CD4+ T cells from PBMCs. This specimen's cell subset or site label, interpreted: CD45RA+ positively selected. This receptor has the CDR3 CASSLIPTGVLYGYTF. The nucleotide sequence is given as TGTGCCAGCAGTTTAATACCCACAGGGGTTCTCTATGGCTACACCTTC.